These T cell receptor beta chains were read from a single sample in a study of post-analysis software for immune sequencing data. TCRdb reanalysed the PCR reads using MiXCR and keeps one entry per CDR3 protein. The sample yields 750,000 to 950,000 distinct CDR3 sequences, roughly 50% seen once. The sample comprised blood. The source of these receptors is a girl aged 10 to 17 with multiple sclerosis. The CDR3 runs from the conserved cysteine through the conserved F or W. D genes are given only for firm matches. Only part of the rows carry a size: once, few, many, or a class if the clone is expanded.

D gene	V gene	J gene	clone size	CDR3 DNA	CDR3 protein
TRBD2	TRBV12-3/TRBV12-4	TRBJ2-7	.	TGTGCCAGCAGTGGCCCTAGCGGGAGAGGGGGCAATGAGCAGTACTTC	CASSGPSGRGGNEQYF
TRBD2	TRBV28	TRBJ2-1	.	TGTGCCAGCAGTTTAGTGCAGGGCGGGAGGGTCTACAATGAGCAGTTCTTC	CASSLVQGGRVYNEQFF
.	TRBV28	TRBJ2-5	.	TGTGCCAGCAGTCCGACCGTAGGCCGAAGGGAGCAAGAGACCCAGTACTTC	CASSPTVGRREQETQYF
TRBD1	TRBV29-1	TRBJ2-7	.	TGCAGCGTGTTTGACAGGGATCCCTACGAGCAGTACTTC	CSVFDRDPYEQYF
.	TRBV24-1	TRBJ1-2	.	TGTGCCACCAGTCCTACCGGGTTCGACTATGGCTACACCTTC	CATSPTGFDYGYTF
TRBD2	TRBV12-3/TRBV12-4	TRBJ2-7	few	TGTGCCAGCGGTTCGGGACTCCTCCCGGGAGGGATCTCCTACGAGCAGTACTTC	CASGSGLLPGGISYEQYF
.	TRBV28	TRBJ2-7	.	TGTGCCAGCAGTTCCCCGGGACAGGGACCTATGTTAGCGGGAGATCCCAAAGCCCCCTACGAGCAGTACTTC	CASSSPGQGPMLAGDPKAPYEQYF
TRBD2	TRBV5-1	TRBJ2-3	.	TGCGCCAGCAGCTTAGGGACTAGCGGGAGTGGCACAGATACGCAGTATTTT	CASSLGTSGSGTDTQYF
.	TRBV7-3	TRBJ2-1	.	TGTGCCAGCAGCTTAGGCGGGCCTATCGGGGATGAGCAGTTCTTC	CASSLGGPIGDEQFF
.	TRBV29-1	TRBJ2-5	few	TGCAGCGCCGCTGTGGGGCCGCAGGAGACCCAGTACTTC	CSAAVGPQETQYF
.	TRBV12-3/TRBV12-4	TRBJ2-5	few	TGTGCCAGCAGTGCTCGGGGGTTCCAAGAGACCCAGTACTTC	CASSARGFQETQYF
TRBD1	TRBV9	TRBJ1-2	.	TGTGCCAGCAGCGTGGGACAGGGAGTAGGCTACACCTTC	CASSVGQGVGYTF
.	TRBV9	TRBJ2-5	.	TGTGCCAGCAGCGGAGGGGGAAGCCAAGAGACCCAGTACTTC	CASSGGGSQETQYF
.	TRBV4-2	TRBJ2-1	few	TGTGCCAGCAGCCAAGAGGTTTCTAGATGGATGAACTACAATGAGCAGTTCTTC	CASSQEVSRWMNYNEQFF
.	TRBV5-1	TRBJ1-2	.	TGCGCCAGCAGCTTGAGTCAGCTGGGCTATGGCTACACCTTC	CASSLSQLGYGYTF
TRBD1	TRBV20-1	TRBJ2-5	.	TGCAGTGCCCACGACAGGGGGCAAGAGACCCAGTACTTC	CSAHDRGQETQYF
.	TRBV7-9	TRBJ2-3	.	TGTGCCAGCAGTCTAACCCCCACAGATACGCAGTATTTT	CASSLTPTDTQYF
TRBD2	TRBV20-1	TRBJ2-7	.	TGCAGTGCTACTTATCTCGGACTAGCGGGAGTACACGAGCAGTACTTC	CSATYLGLAGVHEQYF
TRBD2	TRBV29-1	TRBJ2-7	.	TGCAGCGTTGAACCGACTAGCGGGAGCGAGCAGTACTTC	CSVEPTSGSEQYF
TRBD1	TRBV9	TRBJ1-2	.	TGTGCCAGCAGCCCACCCTGGGGGACAGAAGACTATGGCTACACCTTC	CASSPPWGTEDYGYTF
TRBD2	TRBV12-3/TRBV12-4	TRBJ2-5	.	TGTGCCAGCAGTGAACTAGCGGGAGAGGCAGAGACCCAGTACTTC	CASSELAGEAETQYF
TRBD1	TRBV7-9	TRBJ2-7	few	TGTGCCAGCAGCGCAATTTCAGGGGGCTCCTACGAGCAGTACTTC	CASSAISGGSYEQYF
.	TRBV20-1	TRBJ2-1	.	TGCAGTGGGGCTAGGGGGGGACTTTACAATGAGCAGTTCTTC	CSGARGGLYNEQFF
TRBD2	TRBV5-1	TRBJ2-1	once	TGCGCCAGCAGCTTGACTAGCGGGGGGAGAACCTACAATGAGCAGTTCTTC	CASSLTSGGRTYNEQFF
TRBD2	TRBV6-6	TRBJ2-3	.	TGTGCCAGCAACCCTAGCGGGAGGCGGGCAGATACGCAGTATTTT	CASNPSGRRADTQYF
TRBD1	TRBV3-1	TRBJ1-2	.	TGTGCCAGCAGCCCGACAGGGGTTCGACGGGAAGGCTACACCTTC	CASSPTGVRREGYTF
.	TRBV12-3/TRBV12-4	TRBJ2-5	.	TGTGCCAGCATGAGGCGGGCAGGGCTTCAAGAGACCCAGTACTTC	CASMRRAGLQETQYF
.	TRBV6-5	TRBJ1-4	.	TGTGCCAGCAGTTACGGGTCGGCATCCAGGCAGTCCGAAAAACTGTTTTTT	CASSYGSASRQSEKLFF
TRBD2	TRBV7-2	TRBJ2-1	few	TGTGCCAGCAGCTCCCCTAGCGGGAGGGCCTACAATGAGCAGTTCTTC	CASSSPSGRAYNEQFF
.	TRBV21-1	TRBJ2-3	few	TGTGCCAGCAGCGCCCCTAAAGGACAGCTCTACGATACGCAGTATTTT	CASSAPKGQLYDTQYF
TRBD2	TRBV29-1	TRBJ2-4	.	TGCAGCGTTGGAGGGGACTACAAAAACATTCAGTACTTC	CSVGGDYKNIQYF
.	TRBV15	TRBJ2-7	.	TGCGCCACCAGCGGATTGGGCCGGGGGACCTACGAGCAGTACTTC	CATSGLGRGTYEQYF
.	TRBV7-9	TRBJ2-3	once	TGTGCCAGCAGCGTAGTTTCTAGCGCGGATACGCAGTATTTT	CASSVVSSADTQYF
.	TRBV11-1	TRBJ2-6	few	TGTGCCAGCAGCTTAGAGGATCGCTCTGGGGCCAACGTCCTGACTTTC	CASSLEDRSGANVLTF
TRBD2	TRBV5-1	TRBJ2-1	.	TGCGCCTGCAGTTGGGGGACTAGCGGGGGGAATGAGCAGTTCTTC	CACSWGTSGGNEQFF
.	TRBV12-3/TRBV12-4	TRBJ1-6	.	TGTGCCAGCAGTTTGGAGGGTTATTCACCCCTCCACTTT	CASSLEGYSPLHF
.	TRBV25-1	TRBJ1-1	.	TGTGCCAGCAGTGAAGGCCAGAAGAACACTGAAGCTTTCTTT	CASSEGQKNTEAFF
.	TRBV5-1	TRBJ2-7	few	TGCGCCAGCAGGGATTTCGGGCCGGATCCCTACGAGCAGTACTTC	CASRDFGPDPYEQYF
TRBD2	TRBV6-5	TRBJ2-1	.	TGTGCCAGCAGTTACTCCCAAATTCTAGCGGGAGGGTACAATGAGCAGTTCTTC	CASSYSQILAGGYNEQFF
.	TRBV27	TRBJ1-2	.	TGTGCCAGCAGTTTAAGCAGGGTCTATGGCTACACCTTC	CASSLSRVYGYTF
.	TRBV27	TRBJ2-5	.	TGTGCCGGCAGTTTAGCAGGCCAAGAGACCCAGTACTTC	CAGSLAGQETQYF
.	TRBV20-1	TRBJ2-6	few	TGCAGTGTGAGGGGGGGCTCTGGGGCCAACGTCCTGACTTTC	CSVRGGSGANVLTF
.	TRBV3-1	TRBJ2-7	.	TGTGCCAGCAGCCTCCCAGGGGCGGTGATCGACGAGCAGTACTTC	CASSLPGAVIDEQYF
TRBD1	TRBV27	TRBJ1-1	.	TGTGCCAGCAGTTTAGGGACAGGGGGCGTCAAAGCTTTCTTT	CASSLGTGGVKAFF
.	TRBV11-2	TRBJ2-7	once	TGTGCCAGCAGCTTAAGTCGTAGTGGGTACGAGCAGTACTTC	CASSLSRSGYEQYF
TRBD2	TRBV5-1	TRBJ2-1	few	TGCGCCAGCAGCGTTACTAGCGGGAGGGCCTCTGGGGAGCAGTTCTTC	CASSVTSGRASGEQFF